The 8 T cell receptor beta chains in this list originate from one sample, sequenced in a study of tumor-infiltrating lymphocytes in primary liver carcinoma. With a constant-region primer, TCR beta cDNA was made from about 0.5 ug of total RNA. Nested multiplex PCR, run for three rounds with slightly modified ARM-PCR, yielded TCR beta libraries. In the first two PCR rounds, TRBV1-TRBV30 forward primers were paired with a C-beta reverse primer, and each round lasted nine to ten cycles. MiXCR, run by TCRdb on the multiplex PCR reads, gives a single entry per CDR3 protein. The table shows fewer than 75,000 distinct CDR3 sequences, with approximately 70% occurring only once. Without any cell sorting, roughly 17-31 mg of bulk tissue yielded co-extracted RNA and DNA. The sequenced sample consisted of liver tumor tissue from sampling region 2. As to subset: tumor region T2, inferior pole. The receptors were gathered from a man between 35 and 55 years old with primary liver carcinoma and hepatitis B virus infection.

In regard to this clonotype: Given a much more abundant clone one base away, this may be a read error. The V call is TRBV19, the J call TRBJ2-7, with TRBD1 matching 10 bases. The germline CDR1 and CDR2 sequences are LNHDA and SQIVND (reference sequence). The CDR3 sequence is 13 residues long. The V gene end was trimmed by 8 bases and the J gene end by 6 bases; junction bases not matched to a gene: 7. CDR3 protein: CASVRDRGREQYF. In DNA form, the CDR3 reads TGTGCCAGTGTCCGGGACAGGGGACGCGAGCAGTACTTC.

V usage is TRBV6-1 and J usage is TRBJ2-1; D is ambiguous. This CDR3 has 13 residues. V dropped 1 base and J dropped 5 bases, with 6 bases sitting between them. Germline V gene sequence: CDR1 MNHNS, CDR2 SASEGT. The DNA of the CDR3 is TGTGCCAGCAGTGAAGTAACTCACAATGAGCAGTTCTTC. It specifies CASSEVTHNEQFF.

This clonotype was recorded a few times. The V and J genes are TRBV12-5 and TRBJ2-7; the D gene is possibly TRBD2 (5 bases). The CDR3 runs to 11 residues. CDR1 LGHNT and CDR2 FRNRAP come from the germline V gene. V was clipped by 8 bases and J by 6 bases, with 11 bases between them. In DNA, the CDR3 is TGTGCTAGTCCCCCGGGGTCCGAGCAGTACTTC. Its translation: CASPPGSEQYF.

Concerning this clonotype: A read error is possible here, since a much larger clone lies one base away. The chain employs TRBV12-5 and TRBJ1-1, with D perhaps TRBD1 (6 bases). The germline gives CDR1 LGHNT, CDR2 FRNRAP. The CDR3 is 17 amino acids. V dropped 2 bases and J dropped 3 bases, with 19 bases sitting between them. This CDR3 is CASGLHKNRDKDTEAFF. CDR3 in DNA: TGTGCTAGTGGTTTGCATAAAAACCGGGACAAAGACACTGAAGCTTTCTTT.

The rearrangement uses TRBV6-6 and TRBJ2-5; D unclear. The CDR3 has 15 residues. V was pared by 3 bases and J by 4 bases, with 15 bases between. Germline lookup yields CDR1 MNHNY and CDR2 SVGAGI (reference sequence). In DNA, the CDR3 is TGTGCCAGCAGTTATTCCCGGGTCTCCGGAGAGACCCAGTACTTC. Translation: CASSYSRVSGETQYF.

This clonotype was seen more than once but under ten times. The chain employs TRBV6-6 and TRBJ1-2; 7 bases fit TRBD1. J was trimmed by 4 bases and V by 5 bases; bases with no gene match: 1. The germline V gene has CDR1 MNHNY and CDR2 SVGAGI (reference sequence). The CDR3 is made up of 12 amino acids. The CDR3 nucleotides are TGTGCCAGCAGTGGGACAGCCTATGGCTACACCTTC. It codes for CASSGTAYGYTF.

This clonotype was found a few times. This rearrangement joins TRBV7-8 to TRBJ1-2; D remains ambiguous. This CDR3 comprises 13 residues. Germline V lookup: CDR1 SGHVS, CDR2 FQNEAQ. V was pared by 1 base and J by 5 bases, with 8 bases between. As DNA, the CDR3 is TGTGCCAGCAGCTTAGACAGTGGGTATGGCTACACCTTC. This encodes CASSLDSGYGYTF.

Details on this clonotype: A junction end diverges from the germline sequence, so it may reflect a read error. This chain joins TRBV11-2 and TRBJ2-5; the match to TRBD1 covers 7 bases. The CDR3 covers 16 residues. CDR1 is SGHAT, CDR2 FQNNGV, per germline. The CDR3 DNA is TGTGCCAGCAGCTTAACAGTAGGGGGCTCGTGGGAGAACCAGTACTTC. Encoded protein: CASSLTVGGSWENQYF.